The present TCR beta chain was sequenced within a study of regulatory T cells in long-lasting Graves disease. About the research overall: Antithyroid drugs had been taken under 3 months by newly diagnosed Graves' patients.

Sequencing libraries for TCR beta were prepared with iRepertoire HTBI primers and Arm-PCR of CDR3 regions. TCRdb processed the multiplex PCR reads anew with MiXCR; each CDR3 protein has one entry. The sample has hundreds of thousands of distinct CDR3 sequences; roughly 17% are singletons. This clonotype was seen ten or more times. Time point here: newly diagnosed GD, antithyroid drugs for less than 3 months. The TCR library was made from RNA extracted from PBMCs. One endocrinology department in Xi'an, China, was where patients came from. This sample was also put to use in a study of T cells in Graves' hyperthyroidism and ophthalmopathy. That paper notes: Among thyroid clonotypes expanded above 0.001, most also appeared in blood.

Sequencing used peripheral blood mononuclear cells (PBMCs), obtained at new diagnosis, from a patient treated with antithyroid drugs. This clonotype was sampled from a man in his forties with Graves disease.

DNA for the CDR3: TGTGCCAGCAGTGCAAGCGGGGGGGCGGGCACCGGGGAGCTGTTTTTT. Protein: CASSASGGAGTGELFF. This chain joins TRBV2 and TRBJ2-2, with TRBD2 matching over 10 bases. This CDR3 has 16 residues. Germline V CDR1 and CDR2: SNHLY, FYNNEI. V gave up 4 bases and J gave up 4 bases; unmatched junction bases: 6.